Each of the 29 T cell receptor beta chains below was sequenced from the same sample in a study of Graves' ophthalmopathy and Graves' hyperthyroidism. The study amplified TCR beta CDR3 regions using RNA transcripts. The workflow started with a first-round RT-PCR run with HTBI primers and then moved on to a second-round multiplex PCR. Using its own MiXCR run on the multiplex PCR reads, TCRdb lists one record per CDR3 protein. The table records around 1,000,000 distinct CDR3 sequences, 35% to 45% of them present only once. Material: peripheral blood or thyroid tissue (not recorded which). These receptors were taken from an adult man with Graves' hyperthyroidism.

Comment on this clonotype: The junction departs from the called germline gene at one end, perhaps through a read error. This rearrangement joins TRBV9 to TRBJ2-3; TRBD2 matches 8 bases. The V gene's germline CDR1 is SGDLS and CDR2 YYNGEE. The CDR3 covers 14 residues. The CDR3 sequence is CAGSVGDSGTTQYF. The CDR3, as DNA: TGTGCCGGCAGCGTAGGGGATAGCGGGACAACGCAGTATTTT.

This clonotype occurred many times. The chain has TRBV24-1 and TRBJ1-2; D is undetermined. V shed 5 bases and J shed 4 bases, with 13 bases lying between them. Per germline, CDR1 KGHDR and CDR2 SFDVKD. The CDR3 is made up of 14 amino acids. The CDR3 DNA reads as TGTGCCACCAGTGCACCCCGATTTAGCTATGGCTACACCTTC. Protein sequence: CATSAPRFSYGYTF.

The genes are TRBV28 and TRBJ1-6; unclear D gene. Per the germline V gene, CDR1 is MDHEN and CDR2 is SYDVKM. The CDR3 is 12 residues long. V was trimmed by 1 base and J by 16 bases, leaving 11 bases between them. This CDR3 reads CASSLYPPPLHF. The CDR3 DNA sequence: TGTGCCAGCAGTTTATACCCTCCGCCGCTCCACTTT.

This clonotype was found a few times. The rearrangement uses TRBV4-3 and TRBJ2-2; D is possibly TRBD1 or TRBD2 (6 bases each). The CDR3 runs to 16 residues. The germline V and J ends were trimmed by 4 bases and 7 bases, with 19 bases remaining between them. CDR1 and CDR2 (germline): LGHNA, YSLEER. The CDR3 nucleotides are TGCGCCAGCAGCCCAGCGGGTACAGGGCAAAACGGGGAGCTGTTTTTT. It yields the protein CASSPAGTGQNGELFF.

This clonotype was counted many times. J is TRBJ2-5 and V is TRBV5-6; unclear D gene. Looked up from germline, CDR1 is SGHDT and CDR2 is YYEEEE. Trimming cost V 3 bases and J 9 bases, with 12 bases left between them. The CDR3 covers 12 residues. CDR3 DNA sequence: TGTGCCAGCAGCTCCTTCTCTCTACCCCAGTACTTC. Its translation is CASSSFSLPQYF.

In this sample, this clonotype turned up a few times. The chain combines TRBV7-9 with TRBJ2-3; D not resolved. The V gene lost 7 bases and the J gene lost 4 bases, with 18 bases spanning the gap. CDR1 and CDR2 (germline): SEHNR, FQNEAQ (reference sequence). The CDR3 loop spans 15 amino acids. CDR3 sequence (DNA): TGTGCCAGCAATCCTGTGGCAGGTAGGCCAGATACGCAGTATTTT. It specifies CASNPVAGRPDTQYF.

The chain employs TRBV7-2 and TRBJ1-1, with D unclear. V was pared by 8 bases and J by 1 base, with 8 bases between. Germline V CDR1 and CDR2: SGHTA, FQGNSA. The CDR3 is 12 amino acids. CDR3 in amino acids: CASLRQNTEAFF. The CDR3 bases are TGTGCCAGCTTAAGACAGAACACTGAAGCTTTCTTT.

This clonotype was seen more than once but under ten times. The chain carries TRBV6-1 and TRBJ2-7; TRBD1 matches 9 bases. CDR3 length equals 13 residues. V was clipped by 10 bases and J by 4 bases; unmatched bases: 8. Looked up from germline, CDR1 is MNHNS and CDR2 is SASEGT. This CDR3 is CAIRDRVPYEQYF. The CDR3 DNA is TGTGCCATCCGGGACAGGGTACCTTACGAGCAGTACTTC.

This clonotype was counted ten times or more. CDR3 DNA: TGCGCCAGCAGCCAAGTACGCGAAAAGGGGTTCGAGCAGTACTTC. It specifies CASSQVREKGFEQYF. This rearrangement joins TRBV4-3 to TRBJ2-7, with D possibly TRBD1 on 5 matching bases. The germline V gene has CDR1 LGHNA and CDR2 YSLEER. V was clipped by 1 base and J by 6 bases, with 16 bases between them. The length of the CDR3 is 15 residues.

This clonotype was found many times. The CDR3 coding sequence is TGTGCCAGCAGCCAGACTGCTCTTGGCTATGGCTACACCTTC. Its translation is CASSQTALGYGYTF. The chain links TRBV7-8 to TRBJ1-2; no clear D gene. Germline assignment: CDR1 SGHVS and CDR2 FQNEAQ. The CDR3 is 14 residues long. Trimming removed 5 bases from V and 4 bases from J, with 14 bases in between.

This clonotype has a handful of counts. At one end, the junction sequence differs from germline, possibly due to a read error. The rearrangement links TRBV11-2 to TRBJ2-7; possibly TRBD1 or TRBD2 for D (7 bases each). The CDR3 runs 16 residues. Per germline, CDR1 SGHAT and CDR2 FQNNGV. This chain's CDR3 is CAGSPGGGTAPRAQYF. The CDR3 coding sequence is TGTGCCGGCAGCCCAGGGGGGGGGACTGCACCTCGAGCGCAGTACTTC. The full variable domain, its missing parts supplied by reference TRBV11-2 and TRBJ2-7, is EAGVAQSPRYKIIEKRQSVAFWCNPISGHATLYWYQQILGQGPKLLIQFQNNGVVDDSQLPKDRFSAERLKGVDSTLKIQPAKLEDSAVYLCAGSPGGGTAPRAQYFGPGTRLTVT.

This clonotype was picked up one time. The chain carries TRBV7-2 and TRBJ2-2; TRBD1 agrees at 7 bases. Trimming cost V 5 bases and J 4 bases; bases outside gene matches: 13. The CDR3 length is 17 residues. The germline gives CDR1 SGHTA, CDR2 FQGNSA. CDR3 protein: CASSQDTGQLGTGELFF. CDR3 nucleotides: TGTGCCAGCAGCCAAGACACGGGACAGCTGGGCACCGGGGAGCTGTTTTTT.

At least ten counts were recorded for this clonotype. The J gene is TRBJ2-7, the V gene TRBV9; D perhaps matches TRBD2 (5 bases). Germline assignment: CDR1 SGDLS and CDR2 YYNGEE. V lost 0 bases and J lost 7, with 14 bases in between. This CDR3 is 14 amino acids long. As DNA, the CDR3 is TGTGCCAGCAGCGTAGGTGGCGGGCCTCGGGAGCAGTACTTC. This sequence encodes CASSVGGGPREQYF.

This clonotype was picked up a small number of times. The V and J genes are TRBV20-1 and TRBJ2-5; 10 nucleotides agree with TRBD2. The V gene end was trimmed by 6 bases and the J gene end by 4 bases; junction bases not matched to a gene: 8. Germline V gene sequence: CDR1 DFQATT, CDR2 SNEGSKA (reference sequence). The CDR3 runs to 14 residues. This CDR3 reads CSAKWASGRETQYF. The CDR3 DNA reads TGCAGTGCAAAGTGGGCTAGCGGGAGAGAGACCCAGTACTTC.

This clonotype was detected a few times. CDR3 protein: CASSRAEITGELFF. The DNA for the CDR3 is TGTGCCAGCAGTAGGGCGGAGATTACCGGGGAGCTGTTTTTT. The chain is built from TRBV25-1 and TRBJ2-2, with D uncertain. The V gene lost 5 bases and the J gene lost 5 bases, with 12 bases spanning the gap. The germline V gene encodes CDR1 MGHDK and CDR2 SYGVNS. The CDR3 covers 14 residues.

This clonotype has only a few counts. The gene calls are TRBV7-2 and TRBJ2-7; TRBD1 is a possible D gene (6 bases). The DNA matches TRBJ2-5 better at its end, which makes the J call doubtful. Germline CDR1 is SGHTA and CDR2 is FQGNSA. The CDR3 spans 14 residues. The CDR3 coding sequence is TGTGCCAGCGACCCGACAGGTTTCCAGGAGACCCAGTACTTC. Amino acids: CASDPTGFQETQYF.

This chain joins TRBV18 and TRBJ1-5, with a weak D call TRBD1 (5 bases). This CDR3 has 14 amino acids. Germline CDR1 and CDR2: KGHSH and LQKENI. The V end lost 5 bases, the J end lost 2 bases, and 10 bases lay between the germline ends. The CDR3 DNA sequence: TGTGCCAGCTCATCCGGGGACGGCAATCAGCCCCAGCATTTT. It is translated as CASSSGDGNQPQHF.

The chain links TRBV10-3 to TRBJ2-7, with TRBD1 matching over 11 bases. Germline assignment: CDR1 ENHRY and CDR2 SYGVKD. With 10 bases clipped from V and 7 bases from J, the junction kept 9 bases outside the gene matches. The CDR3 sequence is 13 residues long. In nucleotides, the CDR3 is TGTGCCAACGCCGGGACAGGGGGGCGGGAGCAGTACTTC. Translating gives CANAGTGGREQYF.

The chain has TRBV5-1 and TRBJ1-5; maybe TRBD1 (5 bases). CDR3 length: 14 residues. The germline V gene encodes CDR1 SGHRS and CDR2 YFSETQ. Trimming took off 0 bases at V and 7 bases at J, with 11 bases between the two ends. The DNA of the CDR3 is TGCGCCAGCAGCTTGGTGGGGCAGGAACAGCCCCAGCATTTT. Encoded protein: CASSLVGQEQPQHF.

The CDR3 here is CASSQDRGGTEQYF. Here the CDR3 DNA reads TGCGCCAGCAGCCAAGACAGGGGGGGGACCGAGCAGTACTTC. The rearrangement links TRBV4-3 to TRBJ2-7, with D perhaps assigned TRBD1 or TRBD2 (7 bases each). The germline V and J ends were trimmed by 0 bases and 6 bases, with 12 bases remaining between them. The CDR3 extends over 14 amino acids. Germline-derived CDR1 and CDR2 are LGHNA and YSLEER.

The chain joins TRBV5-5 to TRBJ1-5; D is uncertain. The V and J ends lost 2 bases and 11 bases respectively, with 20 bases between them. The V gene's germline CDR1 is SGHKS and CDR2 YYEKEE (reference sequence). The length of the CDR3 is 15 residues. CDR3 loop: CASSFSSGSRETQHF. The CDR3 DNA follows: TGTGCCAGCAGCTTCTCTAGCGGGAGCCGGGAGACCCAGCATTTT.

The V call is TRBV11-2, the J call TRBJ2-5; tentatively, D is TRBD1 or TRBD2 (5 bases each). CDR1 and CDR2 (germline): SGHAT, FQNNGV. CDR3 length equals 16 residues. V gave up 5 bases and J gave up 5 bases, with 21 bases separating them. The CDR3 nucleotides are TGTGCCAGCAGCCTAGGGGACCGGGCCGGGTTCGAGACCCAGTACTTC. Amino acids: CASSLGDRAGFETQYF. Complete variable domain (other parts from reference TRBV11-2 and TRBJ2-5): EAGVAQSPRYKIIEKRQSVAFWCNPISGHATLYWYQQILGQGPKLLIQFQNNGVVDDSQLPKDRFSAERLKGVDSTLKIQPAKLEDSAVYLCASSLGDRAGFETQYFGPGTRLLVL.

The table lists this clonotype with a few counts. The genes are TRBV7-9 and TRBJ2-6; D may be TRBD2 (6 bases). The V end was cut by 5 bases, the J end by 0 bases, with 8 bases between. The CDR3 is made up of 15 amino acids. Looked up from germline, CDR1 is SEHNR and CDR2 is FQNEAQ (reference sequence). This CDR3 reads CASSDGSSGANVLTF. The CDR3 nucleotides are TGTGCCAGCAGCGACGGGAGCTCTGGGGCCAACGTCCTGACTTTC.

The V gene is TRBV29-1, the J gene TRBJ1-2; no clear D. Trimming took 7 bases from V and 1 from J, leaving 10 bases between them. From germline, CDR1 is SQVTM and CDR2 ANQGSEA. The CDR3 contains 12 residues. CDR3 DNA: TGCAGCGGAGTCGGGCTTAACTATGGCTACACCTTC. It yields the protein CSGVGLNYGYTF.

This clonotype was observed at least ten times. The chain couples TRBV5-1 to TRBJ1-1; maybe TRBD1 (5 bases). Trimming left V 4 bases short and J 1 base short, with 14 bases between. Germline loops: CDR1 SGHRS, CDR2 YFSETQ. The CDR3 is 15 amino acids. The CDR3: CASSPRGGGNTEAFF. For the CDR3, the DNA is TGCGCCAGCAGCCCCCGTGGGGGAGGGAACACTGAAGCTTTCTTT.

Comments on this clonotype: A much larger clone is a single base away; this may be a read error. The rearrangement uses TRBV15 and TRBJ2-5; weak D call: TRBD2 (6 bases). Germline CDR1 LNHNV, CDR2 YYDKDF (reference sequence). V shed 1 base and J shed 4 bases, with 19 bases lying between them. The CDR3 runs to 17 residues. The CDR3 DNA reads as TGTGCCACCAGCAGAGGAGCCCCGGGGGATGGTGGAGAGACCCAGTACTTC. The encoded protein is CATSRGAPGDGGETQYF.

Many counts were recorded for this clonotype. The rearrangement uses TRBV7-8 and TRBJ2-6; tentatively, D is TRBD1 or TRBD2 (5 bases each). Germline assignment: CDR1 SGHVS and CDR2 FQNEAQ. This CDR3 is built from 19 residues. The V end was cut by 5 bases, the J end by 0 bases, with 20 bases between. The CDR3 DNA reads TGTGCCAGCAGCCGAGGGTTCTTGCCAGGGAGCTCTGGGGCCAACGTCCTGACTTTC. It codes for CASSRGFLPGSSGANVLTF.

The genes are TRBV20-1 and TRBJ1-5; the D is unclear. The germline V and J ends were trimmed by 2 bases and 6 bases, with 14 bases remaining between them. The CDR3 contains 14 residues. Germline lookup yields CDR1 DFQATT and CDR2 SNEGSKA (reference sequence). Here the CDR3 reads CSARTGEPSQPQHF. The DNA of the CDR3 is TGCAGTGCTAGAACGGGCGAACCCAGTCAGCCCCAGCATTTT.

The chain is built from TRBV11-2 and TRBJ1-5; the D is unclear. CDR3 length: 15 amino acids. CDR1 is SGHAT and CDR2 is FQNNGV in the germline V gene. The V end was cut by 5 bases, the J end by 1 base, with 12 bases between. The CDR3 DNA reads as TGTGCCAGCAGCGACGGGCTTAGGAGCAATCAGCCCCAGCATTTT. Translation gives CASSDGLRSNQPQHF.